The T cell receptor (beta chain) described here comes from a study of T cells in Graves' hyperthyroidism and ophthalmopathy. The TCR beta CDR3 regions underwent amplification using RNA transcripts as the source. The TCR CDR3 was amplified in a first-round RT-PCR using the HTBI primer set. TCRdb reprocessed the multiplex PCR reads via MiXCR and lists one record per CDR3 protein. The sample carries fewer than 350,000 distinct CDR3 sequences, 15% to 20% recorded once. V dropped 6 bases and J dropped 2; count of bases not matched to a gene: 2. The V gene's germline CDR1 is MNHNS and CDR2 SASEGT. This CDR3 region has 15 residues. This clonotype was seen at least ten times.

The V gene is TRBV6-1, the J gene TRBJ2-5; TRBD2 agrees at 14 bases. Sample: blood. The origin of this receptor is a woman aged 45 to 65 with Graves' hyperthyroidism. CDR3 amino acids: CASSRLAGGQETQYF. CDR3 in DNA: TGTGCCAGCAGCCGACTAGCGGGAGGGCAAGAGACCCAGTACTTC.